This entry describes one T cell receptor beta chain. This clonotype was detected only a few times. Its antigen specificity is not known. Nothing much larger sits one base from this clone, and base qualities are not available. Preparation of the library involved RACE. Data came from a NextSeq 500. During library preparation, unique molecular identifiers were attached to individual cDNA molecules so that TCRs could be counted quantitatively and reproducibly. Each blood RNA sample was used to sequence both TCR alpha and TCR beta chains. The paper's processing steps were these. Samples had a median of 95,638 TCRs, with a range from roughly 20,000 to 690,600. The Decombinator software suite was used to annotate V, J and CDR3 in the TCR reads. To make PS versus PT1 abundance plots, every sample was subsampled to the same number of TCRs (28,000). TCRs were defined as expanded if absent before sensitization and observed at least eight times at the 2-week time point. Starting from the raw public reads, TCRdb applied fastp trimming at Q25, assembled clones with MiXCR and retained in-frame beta chains. One record per CDR3 amino acid sequence lists the most common genes and DNA. The authors' filters were not applied to this entry. Within this sample are approximately 79,000 distinct CDR3 sequences, with 8.5% of them counted one time only. The ten largest clones add up to 2.5% to 3% of the sample.

From its cysteine to its phenylalanine, the CDR3 spans 15 amino acids. Only the CDR3 DNA is retained, 45 bases long and in frame from the first base. V loses 0 bases, J loses 0 bases, and the germline ends lie 9 bases apart. CDR1 and CDR2 were assigned from the germline V gene as MNHEY and SVGEGT. This record belongs to a study of human T cells and chemical hapten exposure (dated by TCRdb to 2020 to 2023). The study in broad terms: For sensitization, 2% DPC in acetone was applied to a roughly 2 cm by roughly 2 cm area of upper inner arm skin. For TCR sequencing, blood came from 25 to 35 alopecia patients at anywhere from one to four time points (pre-sensitization, 2, 6 and 24 weeks). Alopecia areata with under or over 50% scalp involvement, alopecia totalis and alopecia universalis were represented in the patient cohort, which was mostly female. Blood was sampled from patients pre-sensitization (week 0) and at 2, 6 and about 24 weeks after DPC sensitization. Libraries were pooled for sequencing, and per-sample TCR yields varied mainly because of small differences in library volumes within the pool. Patients additionally received weekly therapeutic DPC doses to the scalp throughout the roughly 25-week study period. Patch testing was performed on the upper back with Finn chambers containing 0.01% DPC, and the patch tests were scored after 6 days according to International Contact Dermatitis Research Group standards. This study followed changes in the peripheral blood TCR repertoire in vivo during primary and secondary sensitization of alopecia patients to the hapten diphenylcyclopropenone (DPC).

Points the paper makes about the study in general: Because all patients had alopecia, a presumed autoimmune disease, the immune response of the patients might differ from that of healthy individuals. No change with DPC sensitization was found in the number of TCRs above 1 in 1000 frequency, and no evidence of global repertoire structure alterations was found. After repeated subsampling, changes were observed in the strength of the expansion versus patch-test correlation and in the threshold at which the correlation became significant. A positive correlation was found between the number of PT1 expanded TCRs and patch test score, with significance reached at thresholds 8, 16 and 32 but not 4. Expanded TCRs formed significantly more large CDR3 similarity clusters than pre-sensitization or healthy control sets, consistent with antigen-driven responses.

What this sample's time point label stands for: pre-sensitization, week 0. The sample's treatment or condition label, decoded: therapeutic diphenylcyclopropenone sensitization with weekly scalp DPC. At each patch-test visit, blood was drawn before the patch test was applied. Eligible patients were aged 18 to 70, diagnosed with alopecia, deemed suitable for DPC therapy, and excluded if pregnant. Total RNA was isolated from unfractionated whole blood collected in Tempus Blood RNA tubes. The sequencing used whole blood, collected in connection with sensitization to the hapten diphenylcyclopropenone (DPC). The source is a man aged 35 to 55 with alopecia areata. Some clones in this sample may be carry-over from other donors' samples. The V and J genes are TRBV6-2 or TRBV6-3 and TRBJ2-7; possibly the D gene is TRBD2, per 6 matching bases. The sequence in DNA is TGTGCCAGCAGTTACTCCGGGAGTAGCTCCTACGAGCAGTACTTC. It codes for CASSYSGSSSYEQYF.